This T cell receptor (beta chain) was sequenced in a study of T cell responses to AZD1222 COVID-19 vaccine. Whole-study findings and limits: Clonal diversity was possibly underestimated; the donors were predominantly white British and more often female.

V lost 5 bases and J 11 bases, leaving 18 bases between the germline ends. CDR1 is SGHAT and CDR2 is FQNNGV in the germline V gene. The CDR3 is 13 amino acids. Assay used: immunoSEQ multiplex PCR; TCRdb lists only in-frame clones, some missing. The sample shows 150,000 or so clones, 75% to 95% of them seen only once. Worth noting for this clone: The antigen is undetermined.

The material sequenced was peripheral blood, taken on day 0 of MenACWY control vaccination. The receptor's source is an adult in good health. The chain carries TRBV11-2 and TRBJ1-1; no clear D. CDR3 nucleotides: TGTGCCAGCAGCCTCTCACAGCCTGGTGGGGCTTTCTTT. This translates into CASSLSQPGGAFF.